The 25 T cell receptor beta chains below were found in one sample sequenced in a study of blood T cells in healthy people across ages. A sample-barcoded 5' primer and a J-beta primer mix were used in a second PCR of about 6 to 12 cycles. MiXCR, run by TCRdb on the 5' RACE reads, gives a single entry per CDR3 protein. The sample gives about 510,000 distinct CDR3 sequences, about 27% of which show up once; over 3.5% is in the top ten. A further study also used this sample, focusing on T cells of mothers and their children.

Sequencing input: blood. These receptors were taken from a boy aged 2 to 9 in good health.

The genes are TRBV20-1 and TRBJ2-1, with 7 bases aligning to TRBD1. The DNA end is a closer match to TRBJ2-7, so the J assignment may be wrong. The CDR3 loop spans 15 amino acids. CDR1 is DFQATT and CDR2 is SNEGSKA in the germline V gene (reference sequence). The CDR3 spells CSARNGQVPSYEQYF. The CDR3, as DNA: TGCAGTGCTAGGAATGGACAGGTCCCCTCCTACGAGCAGTACTTC.

This CDR3 is CASSRRDSYEQYF. DNA for the CDR3: TGTGCCAGCAGTCGACGCGACTCGTACGAGCAGTACTTC. The gene calls are TRBV25-1 and TRBJ2-7; D remains unclear. The ends were cut back, 5 bases at V and 4 bases at J, with 12 bases in the middle. The CDR3 has 13 residues. Per the germline V gene, CDR1 is MGHDK and CDR2 is SYGVNS.

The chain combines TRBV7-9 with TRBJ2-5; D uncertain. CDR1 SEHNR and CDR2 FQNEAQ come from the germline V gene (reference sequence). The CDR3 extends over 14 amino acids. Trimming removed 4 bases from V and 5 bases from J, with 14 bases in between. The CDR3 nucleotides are TGTGCCAGCAGCTCGCTAGGTTTACGGGAGACCCAGTACTTC. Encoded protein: CASSSLGLRETQYF.

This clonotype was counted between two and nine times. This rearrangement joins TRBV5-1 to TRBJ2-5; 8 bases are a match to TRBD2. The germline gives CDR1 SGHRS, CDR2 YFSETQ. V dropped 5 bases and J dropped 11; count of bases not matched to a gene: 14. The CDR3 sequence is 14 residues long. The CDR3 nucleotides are TGCGCCAGCAGGGTAAGCGGGAGCTCCCGGGAGCAGTACTTC. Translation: CASRVSGSSREQYF.

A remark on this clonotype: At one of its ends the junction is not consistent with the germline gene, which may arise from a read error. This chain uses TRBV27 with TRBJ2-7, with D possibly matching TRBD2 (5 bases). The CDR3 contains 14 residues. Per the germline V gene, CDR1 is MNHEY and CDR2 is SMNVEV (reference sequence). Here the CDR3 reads CVSSLKGSPYEQYF. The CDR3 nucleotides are TGTGTCAGCAGTTTAAAAGGGAGTCCCTACGAGCAGTACTTC.

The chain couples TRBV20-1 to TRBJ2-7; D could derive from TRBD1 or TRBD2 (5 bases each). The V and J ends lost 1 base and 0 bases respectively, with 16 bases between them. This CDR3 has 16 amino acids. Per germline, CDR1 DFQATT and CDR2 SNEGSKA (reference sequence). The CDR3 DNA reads TGCAGTGCTAGAGTTTTCTTGGGGGTAGGCTCCTACGAGCAGTACTTC. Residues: CSARVFLGVGSYEQYF.

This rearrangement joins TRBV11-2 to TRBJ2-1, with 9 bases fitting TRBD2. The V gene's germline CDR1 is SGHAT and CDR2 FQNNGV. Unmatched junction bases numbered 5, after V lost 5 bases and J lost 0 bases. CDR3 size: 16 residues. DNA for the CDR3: TGTGCCAGCAGCCAGATGACTAGCGGCTCCTACAATGAGCAGTTCTTC. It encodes CASSQMTSGSYNEQFF.

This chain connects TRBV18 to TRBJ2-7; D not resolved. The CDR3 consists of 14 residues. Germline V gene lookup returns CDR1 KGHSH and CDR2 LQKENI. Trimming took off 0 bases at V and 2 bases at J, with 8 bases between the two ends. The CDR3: CASSPPVGPYEQYF. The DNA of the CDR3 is TGTGCCAGCTCACCACCCGTCGGGCCCTACGAGCAGTACTTC.

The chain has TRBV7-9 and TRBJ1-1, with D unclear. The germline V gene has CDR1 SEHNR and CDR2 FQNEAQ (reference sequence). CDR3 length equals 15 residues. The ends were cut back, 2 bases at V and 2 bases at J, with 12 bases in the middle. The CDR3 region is CASSLSSQSNTEAFF. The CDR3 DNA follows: TGTGCCAGCAGCTTAAGTTCCCAGTCAAACACTGAAGCTTTCTTT.

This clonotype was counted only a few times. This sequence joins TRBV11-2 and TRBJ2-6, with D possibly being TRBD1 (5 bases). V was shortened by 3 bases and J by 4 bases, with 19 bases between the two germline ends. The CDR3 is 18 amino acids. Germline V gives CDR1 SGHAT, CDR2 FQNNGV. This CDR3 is CASSFQAGQGSGANVLTF. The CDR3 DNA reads TGTGCCAGCAGCTTCCAAGCCGGTCAGGGTTCGGGGGCCAACGTCCTGACTTTC.

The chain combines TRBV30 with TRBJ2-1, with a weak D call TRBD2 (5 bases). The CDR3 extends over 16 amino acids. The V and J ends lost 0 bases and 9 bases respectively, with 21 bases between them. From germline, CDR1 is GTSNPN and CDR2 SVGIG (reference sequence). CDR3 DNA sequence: TGTGCCTGGAGTGTACTTGATAGCGCCGTCTGGGGTGAGCAGTTCTTC. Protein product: CAWSVLDSAVWGEQFF.

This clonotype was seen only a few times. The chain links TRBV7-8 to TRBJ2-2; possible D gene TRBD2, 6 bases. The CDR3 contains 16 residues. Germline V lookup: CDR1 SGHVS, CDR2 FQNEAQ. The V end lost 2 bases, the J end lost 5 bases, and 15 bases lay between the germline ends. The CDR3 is CASSLYATSLTGELFF. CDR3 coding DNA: TGTGCCAGCAGCTTATATGCCACTAGCCTTACCGGGGAGCTGTTTTTT. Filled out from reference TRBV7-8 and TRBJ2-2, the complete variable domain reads GAGVSQSPRYKVAKRGQDVALRCDPISGHVSLFWYQQALGQGPEFLTYFQNEAQLDKSGLPSDRFFAERPEGSVSTLKIQRTQQEDSAVYLCASSLYATSLTGELFFGEGSRLTVL.

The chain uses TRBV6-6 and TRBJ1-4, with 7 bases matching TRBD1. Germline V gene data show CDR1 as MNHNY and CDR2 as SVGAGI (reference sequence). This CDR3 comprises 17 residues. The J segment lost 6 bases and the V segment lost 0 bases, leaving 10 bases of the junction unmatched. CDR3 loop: CASSYSHLGTADEKLFF. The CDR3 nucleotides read TGTGCCAGCAGTTACTCGCACTTGGGGACAGCGGATGAAAAACTGTTTTTT.

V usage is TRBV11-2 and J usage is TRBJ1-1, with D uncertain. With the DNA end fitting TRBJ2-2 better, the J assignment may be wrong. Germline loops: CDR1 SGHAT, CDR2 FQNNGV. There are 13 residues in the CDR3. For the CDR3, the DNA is TGTGCCAGCAGCCCCCCTGCCACCGGGGAGCTGTTTTTT. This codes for CASSPPATGELFF.

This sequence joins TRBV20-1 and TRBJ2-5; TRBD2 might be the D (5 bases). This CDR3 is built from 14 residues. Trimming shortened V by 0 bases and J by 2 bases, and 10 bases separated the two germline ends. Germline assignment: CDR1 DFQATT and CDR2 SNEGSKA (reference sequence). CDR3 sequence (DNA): TGCAGTGCTAGAGAGACGGACTTTCAAGAGACCCAGTACTTC. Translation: CSARETDFQETQYF.

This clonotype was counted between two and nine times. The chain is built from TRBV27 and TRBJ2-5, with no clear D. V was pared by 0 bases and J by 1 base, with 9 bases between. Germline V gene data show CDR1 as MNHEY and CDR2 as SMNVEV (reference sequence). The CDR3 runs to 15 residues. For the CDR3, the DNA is TGTGCCAGCAGTTTATCCCCGCGGATCCAAGAGACCCAGTACTTC. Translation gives CASSLSPRIQETQYF.

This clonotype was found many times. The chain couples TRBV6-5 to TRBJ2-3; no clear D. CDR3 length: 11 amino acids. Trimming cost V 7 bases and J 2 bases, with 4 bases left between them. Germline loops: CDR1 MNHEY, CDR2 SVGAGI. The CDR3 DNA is TGTGCCAGCACCCACACAGATACGCAGTATTTT. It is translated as CASTHTDTQYF.

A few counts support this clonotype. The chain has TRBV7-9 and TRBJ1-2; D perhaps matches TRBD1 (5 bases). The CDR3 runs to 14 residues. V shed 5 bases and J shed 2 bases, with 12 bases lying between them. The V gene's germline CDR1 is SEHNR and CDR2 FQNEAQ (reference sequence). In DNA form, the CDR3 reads TGTGCCAGCAGCCCCCCGACAGAAAACTATGGCTACACCTTC. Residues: CASSPPTENYGYTF.

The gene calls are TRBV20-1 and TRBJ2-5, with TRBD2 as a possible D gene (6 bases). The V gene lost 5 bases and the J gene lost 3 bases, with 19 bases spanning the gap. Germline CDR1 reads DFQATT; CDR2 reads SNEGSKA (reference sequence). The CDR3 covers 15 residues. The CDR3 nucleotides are TGCAGTGCTCCCTCAGTAGACGGGAGCGAAGAGACCCAGTACTTC. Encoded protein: CSAPSVDGSEETQYF.

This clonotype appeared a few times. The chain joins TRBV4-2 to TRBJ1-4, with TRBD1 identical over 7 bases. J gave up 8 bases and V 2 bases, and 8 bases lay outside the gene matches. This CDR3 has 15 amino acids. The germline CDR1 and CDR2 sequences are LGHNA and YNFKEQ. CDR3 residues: CASSQRQGGDEKLFF. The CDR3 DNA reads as TGTGCCAGCAGCCAAAGACAGGGTGGAGACGAAAAACTGTTTTTT.

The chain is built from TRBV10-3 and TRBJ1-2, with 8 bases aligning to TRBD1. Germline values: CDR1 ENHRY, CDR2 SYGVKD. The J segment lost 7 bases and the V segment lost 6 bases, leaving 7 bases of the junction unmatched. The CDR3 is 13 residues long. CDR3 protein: CAISLDRALGYTF. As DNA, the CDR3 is TGTGCCATCAGCTTGGACAGGGCTCTTGGCTACACCTTC.

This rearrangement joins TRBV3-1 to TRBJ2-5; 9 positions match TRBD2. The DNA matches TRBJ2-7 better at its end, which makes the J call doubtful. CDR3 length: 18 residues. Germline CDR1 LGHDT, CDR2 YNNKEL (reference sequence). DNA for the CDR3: TGTGCCAGCAGCCAAGAGATCTCCGGACTAGCGAAAACCTACGAGCAGTACTTC. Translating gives CASSQEISGLAKTYEQYF.

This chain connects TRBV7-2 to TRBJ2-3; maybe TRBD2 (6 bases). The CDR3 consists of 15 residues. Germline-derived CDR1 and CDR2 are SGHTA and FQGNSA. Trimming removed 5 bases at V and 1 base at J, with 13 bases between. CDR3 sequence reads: CASSPPGLRTDTQYF. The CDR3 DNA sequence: TGTGCCAGCAGCCCTCCGGGACTCCGCACAGATACGCAGTATTTT. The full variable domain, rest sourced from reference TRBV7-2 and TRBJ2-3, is GAGVSQSPSNKVTEKGKDVELRCDPISGHTALYWYRQSLGQGLEFLIYFQGNSAPDKSGLPSDRFSAERTGGSVSTLTIQRTQQEDSAVYLCASSPPGLRTDTQYFGPGTRLTVL.

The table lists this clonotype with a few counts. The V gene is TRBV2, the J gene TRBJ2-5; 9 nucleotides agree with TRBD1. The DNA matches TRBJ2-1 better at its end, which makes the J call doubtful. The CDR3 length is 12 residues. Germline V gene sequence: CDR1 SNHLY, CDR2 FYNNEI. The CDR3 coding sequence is TGTGCCAGCAGGGGACAGGGCAATGAGCAGTTCTTC. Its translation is CASRGQGNEQFF.

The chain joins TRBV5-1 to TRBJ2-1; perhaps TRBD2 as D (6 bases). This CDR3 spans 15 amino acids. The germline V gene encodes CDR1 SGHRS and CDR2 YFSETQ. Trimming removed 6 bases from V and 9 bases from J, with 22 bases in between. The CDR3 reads CASIGGTTGGSEQFF. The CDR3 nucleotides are TGCGCCAGCATTGGCGGCACGACCGGGGGTAGTGAGCAGTTCTTC.